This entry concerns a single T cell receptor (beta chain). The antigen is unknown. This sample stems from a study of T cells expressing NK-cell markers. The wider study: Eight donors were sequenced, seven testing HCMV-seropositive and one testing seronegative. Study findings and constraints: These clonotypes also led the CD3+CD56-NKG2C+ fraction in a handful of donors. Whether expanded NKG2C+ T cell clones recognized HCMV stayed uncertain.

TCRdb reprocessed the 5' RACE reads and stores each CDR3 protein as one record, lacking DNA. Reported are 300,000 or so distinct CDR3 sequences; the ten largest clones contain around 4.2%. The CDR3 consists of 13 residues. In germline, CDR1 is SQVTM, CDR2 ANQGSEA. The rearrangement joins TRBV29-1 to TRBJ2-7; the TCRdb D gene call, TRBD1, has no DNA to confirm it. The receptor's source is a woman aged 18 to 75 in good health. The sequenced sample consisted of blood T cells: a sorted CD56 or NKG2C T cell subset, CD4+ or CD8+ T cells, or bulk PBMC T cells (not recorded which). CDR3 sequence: CSVVPDRAYEQYF.